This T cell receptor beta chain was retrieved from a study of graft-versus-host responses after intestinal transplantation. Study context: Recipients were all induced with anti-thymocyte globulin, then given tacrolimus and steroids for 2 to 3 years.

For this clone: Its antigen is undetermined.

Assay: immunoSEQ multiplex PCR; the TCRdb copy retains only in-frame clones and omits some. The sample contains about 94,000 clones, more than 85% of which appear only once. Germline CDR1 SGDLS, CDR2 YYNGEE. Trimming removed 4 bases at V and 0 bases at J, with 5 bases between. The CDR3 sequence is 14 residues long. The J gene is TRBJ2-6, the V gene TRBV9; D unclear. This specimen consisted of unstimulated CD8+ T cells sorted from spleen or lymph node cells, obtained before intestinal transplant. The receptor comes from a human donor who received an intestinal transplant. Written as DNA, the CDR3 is TGTGCCAGCAGCTTGAGCTCTGGGGCCAACGTCCTGACTTTC. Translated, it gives CASSLSSGANVLTF.